The 23 T cell receptor beta chains presented below share a single source sample, sequenced in a study of blood T cell repertoires in COVID-19. Measured with immunoSEQ multiplex PCR; TCRdb has only the in-frame clones, and not every one. The data hold 65,000 to 85,000 clones, with approximately 80% observed a single time. The sequenced material came from peripheral blood. The receptors shown here come from a woman aged 55 to 70 with acute or convalescent COVID-19.

This chain joins TRBV19 and TRBJ1-4, with no clear D. This CDR3 has 16 residues. Germline values: CDR1 LNHDA, CDR2 SQIVND (reference sequence). Trimming removed 1 base at V and 7 bases at J, with 16 bases between. DNA of the CDR3: TGTGCCAGTAGTATAGCGATCGCGGGAATGGGTGAAAAACTGTTTTTT. This sequence encodes CASSIAIAGMGEKLFF.

This chain connects TRBV5-1 to TRBJ1-6; no firm D call. The V gene lost 4 bases and the J gene lost 0 bases, with 11 bases spanning the gap. The CDR3 spans 16 residues. CDR1 and CDR2 from the germline V gene are SGHRS and YFSETQ. The CDR3 is CASSLQRSSYNSPLHF. CDR3 bases: TGCGCCAGCAGCCTACAACGGAGCTCCTATAATTCACCCCTCCACTTT.

This rearrangement joins TRBV5-1 to TRBJ2-1, with D possibly matching TRBD1 (6 bases). V was trimmed by 2 bases and J by 5 bases, leaving 17 bases between them. Germline loops: CDR1 SGHRS, CDR2 YFSETQ. The CDR3 loop spans 16 amino acids. This CDR3 is CASSLRQATPHNEQFF. The CDR3 nucleotides are TGCGCCAGCAGCTTACGACAGGCTACCCCCCACAATGAGCAGTTCTTC.

The gene calls are TRBV7-8 and TRBJ2-3; 12 nucleotides agree with TRBD1. This CDR3 comprises 18 residues. The germline gives CDR1 SGHVS, CDR2 FQNEAQ. J was trimmed by 6 bases and V by 3 bases; bases with no gene match: 13. CDR3 region: CASSLVSGTGGRLDTQYF. CDR3 nucleotide sequence: TGTGCCAGCAGCTTGGTTTCCGGGACAGGGGGCCGGTTGGATACGCAGTATTTT.

The CDR3 bases are TGTGCCAGCAGGAGGGGACTAGCGGGGAGCCCGCAGTATTTT. Translated: CASRRGLAGSPQYF. The V and J genes are TRBV14 and TRBJ2-3; 13 bases align to TRBD2. CDR1 SGHDN and CDR2 FVKESK come from the germline V gene. CDR3 length: 14 residues. V shed 6 bases and J 10 bases; nucleotides not matched to a gene: 7.

V usage is TRBV5-1 and J usage is TRBJ2-5; 7 bases fit TRBD2. Germline lookup yields CDR1 SGHRS and CDR2 YFSETQ. V was clipped by 1 base and J by 5 bases; unmatched bases: 2. The CDR3 consists of 13 residues. CDR3 bases: TGCGCCAGCAGCTTGTCGGGGGGTGAGACCCAGTACTTC. Encoded protein: CASSLSGGETQYF. The whole variable domain, filled in from reference TRBV5-1 and TRBJ2-5, reads KAGVTQTPRYLIKTRGQQVTLSCSPISGHRSVSWYQQTPGQGLQFLFEYFSETQRNKGNFPGRFSGRQFSNSRSEMNVSTLELGDSALYLCASSLSGGETQYFGPGTRLLVL.

This clone was observed a handful of times. The gene calls are TRBV6-6 and TRBJ1-1; D is undetermined. V lost 7 bases and J lost 1, with 13 bases in between. CDR3 size: 14 residues. Per germline, CDR1 MNHNY and CDR2 SVGAGI (reference sequence). The CDR3 loop is CASTSTAENTEAFF. CDR3 sequence (DNA): TGTGCCAGCACTTCTACCGCGGAGAACACTGAAGCTTTCTTT.

The chain couples TRBV3-1 (or the pseudogene TRBV3-2) to TRBJ2-7; perhaps TRBD2 as D (5 bases). Germline V gene lookup returns CDR1 LGHDT and CDR2 YNNKEL (reference sequence). This CDR3 contains 15 residues. Between the trimmed V and J ends, which lost 3 bases and 2 bases, there was a span of 14 bases. The CDR3, as DNA: TGTGCCAGCAGCCAGGAACCCGGAGGAGCCTACGAGCAGTACGTC. This gives the protein CASSQEPGGAYEQYV.

Here the CDR3 DNA reads TGTGCCAGCAGCTTGGCCTTAGCGGGGGGGAAAGAGACCCAGTACTTC. As protein: CASSLALAGGKETQYF. This sequence joins TRBV5-4 and TRBJ2-5, with 11 bases lining up with TRBD2. This CDR3 contains 16 residues. The V segment lost 0 bases and the J segment 3 bases; nucleotides outside the gene matches: 4. CDR1 and CDR2 from the germline V gene are SGHNT and YYREEE (reference sequence).

The chain joins TRBV28 to TRBJ1-1, with unresolved D. Germline V gives CDR1 MDHEN, CDR2 SYDVKM. This CDR3 spans 12 amino acids. Trimming left V 6 bases short and J 11 bases short, with 16 bases between. The CDR3: CASSPPGERAFF. The CDR3 DNA is TGTGCCAGCAGCCCCCCGGGAGAGAGGGCTTTCTTT.

The chain carries TRBV6-5 and TRBJ2-4; D gene ambiguous. V dropped 6 bases and J dropped 5 bases, with 11 bases sitting between them. This CDR3 has 13 amino acids. Germline CDR1 is MNHEY and CDR2 is SVGAGI. CDR3 nucleotides: TGTGCCAGCAGCCTTGCGACTCAAAACATTCAGTACTTC. Encoded protein: CASSLATQNIQYF.

The gene calls are TRBV28 and TRBJ2-7; 7 positions match TRBD2. V dropped 5 bases and J dropped 5; count of bases not matched to a gene: 15. This CDR3 is 16 amino acids long. Germline CDR1 is MDHEN and CDR2 is SYDVKM. The CDR3 sequence: CASSGSVASRGDEQYF. CDR3 sequence (DNA): TGTGCCAGCAGTGGATCGGTGGCCAGTCGGGGGGACGAGCAGTACTTC.

The genes are TRBV20-1 and TRBJ2-7; D is perhaps TRBD2 (5 bases). CDR1 and CDR2 (germline): DFQATT, SNEGSKA (reference sequence). Trimming took 5 bases from V and 3 from J, leaving 8 bases between them. The CDR3 covers 11 residues. DNA of the CDR3: TGCAGTGCTGGAGGAGGCTACGAGCAGTACTTC. It yields the protein CSAGGGYEQYF.

The chain links TRBV28 to TRBJ1-5; 9 bases are a match to TRBD1. The J segment lost 6 bases and the V segment lost 5 bases, leaving 14 bases of the junction unmatched. Germline CDR1 and CDR2: MDHEN and SYDVKM. The CDR3 consists of 17 residues. The DNA for the CDR3 is TGTGCCAGCAGTCAGTTTGGGGGACAGGGTACTCGTCAGCCCCAGCATTTT. It encodes CASSQFGGQGTRQPQHF.

The chain couples TRBV29-1 to TRBJ1-4; D is possibly TRBD1 (5 bases). The CDR3 is 14 amino acids. V was trimmed by 6 bases and J by 4 bases, leaving 15 bases between them. The V gene's germline CDR1 is SQVTM and CDR2 ANQGSEA. The CDR3 loop is CSVTRQGGNEKLFF. The CDR3 DNA reads TGCAGCGTCACGAGGCAGGGCGGTAATGAAAAACTGTTTTTT.

The V and J genes are TRBV10-3 and TRBJ2-5; tentative D call: TRBD2 (5 bases). V was trimmed by 6 bases and J by 4 bases, leaving 6 bases between them. CDR1 and CDR2 from the germline V gene are ENHRY and SYGVKD. The CDR3 is 11 amino acids. The CDR3 is CAIRAGETQYF. DNA for the CDR3: TGTGCCATCAGGGCGGGAGAGACCCAGTACTTC.

This chain links TRBV29-1 with TRBJ1-2, with a tentative D call TRBD1 (6 bases). Between the trimmed V and J ends, which lost 6 bases and 8 bases, there was a span of 22 bases. Per the germline V gene, CDR1 is SQVTM and CDR2 is ANQGSEA. This CDR3 comprises 14 residues. The CDR3 spells CSVNPRGGEVGYTF. CDR3 nucleotides: TGCAGCGTGAACCCCAGGGGTGGGGAAGTCGGCTACACCTTC.

Here the CDR3 reads CASSLGADRVYF. The CDR3 bases are TGTGCCAGCAGCTTAGGAGCGGACAGGGTGTATTTT. The chain combines TRBV11-3 with TRBJ2-3; 8 nucleotides agree with TRBD1. Germline V gene data show CDR1 as SGHNT and CDR2 as YENEEA. The CDR3 runs to 12 residues. V shed 1 base, J shed 14 bases, and the junction held 5 bases outside the gene matches.

This chain links TRBV7-2 with TRBJ2-7, with D perhaps matching TRBD1 (5 bases). The CDR3 covers 15 residues. The germline V gene has CDR1 SGHTA and CDR2 FQGNSA. V lost 5 bases, J lost 0 bases, and 14 bases lay in between. The CDR3 DNA follows: TGTGCCAGCAGCCCTCGACAGAAAAACTCCTACGAGCAGTACTTC. Its translation is CASSPRQKNSYEQYF. The variable domain in full, with the rest retrieved from reference TRBV7-2 and TRBJ2-7, is GAGVSQSPSNKVTEKGKDVELRCDPISGHTALYWYRQSLGQGLEFLIYFQGNSAPDKSGLPSDRFSAERTGGSVSTLTIQRTQQEDSAVYLCASSPRQKNSYEQYFGPGTRLTVT.

This rearrangement joins TRBV11-2 to TRBJ1-2, with D possibly being TRBD1 (6 bases). The V end lost 5 bases, the J end lost 4 bases, and 14 bases lay between the germline ends. The CDR3 has 14 amino acids. Germline loops: CDR1 SGHAT, CDR2 FQNNGV. The CDR3 DNA reads TGTGCCAGCAGCCAAAGTGGACAGATCTATGGCTACACCTTC. This encodes CASSQSGQIYGYTF.

This chain uses TRBV7-3 with TRBJ1-1, with D maybe TRBD1 (5 bases). V lost 1 base, J lost 6 bases, and 9 bases lay in between. This CDR3 region has 13 residues. Germline CDR1 SGHTA, CDR2 FQGTGA. CDR3 protein: CASSLNKGAEAFF. The CDR3 nucleotides are TGTGCCAGCAGCTTAAACAAAGGGGCTGAAGCTTTCTTT.

This clone was counted ten times or more. V gene TRBV2 combines with J gene TRBJ2-5; 11 nucleotides agree with TRBD2. This CDR3 spans 17 amino acids. Germline V gene sequence: CDR1 SNHLY, CDR2 FYNNEI. Germline trimming cut 7 bases from V and 4 bases from J; bases unmatched to any gene: 14. CDR3 loop: CASKKGYSGGAIETQYF. DNA for the CDR3: TGTGCCAGCAAAAAAGGGTATAGCGGGGGGGCCATAGAGACCCAGTACTTC.

J is TRBJ1-1 and V is TRBV19; 7 bases are a match to TRBD1. The ends lost 2 bases at V and 4 bases at J; junction bases unmatched: 4. Germline V lookup: CDR1 LNHDA, CDR2 SQIVND (reference sequence). The CDR3 length is 14 residues. CDR3: CASSILRQGTEAFF. The CDR3 bases are TGTGCCAGTAGTATACTTAGACAGGGCACTGAAGCTTTCTTT.